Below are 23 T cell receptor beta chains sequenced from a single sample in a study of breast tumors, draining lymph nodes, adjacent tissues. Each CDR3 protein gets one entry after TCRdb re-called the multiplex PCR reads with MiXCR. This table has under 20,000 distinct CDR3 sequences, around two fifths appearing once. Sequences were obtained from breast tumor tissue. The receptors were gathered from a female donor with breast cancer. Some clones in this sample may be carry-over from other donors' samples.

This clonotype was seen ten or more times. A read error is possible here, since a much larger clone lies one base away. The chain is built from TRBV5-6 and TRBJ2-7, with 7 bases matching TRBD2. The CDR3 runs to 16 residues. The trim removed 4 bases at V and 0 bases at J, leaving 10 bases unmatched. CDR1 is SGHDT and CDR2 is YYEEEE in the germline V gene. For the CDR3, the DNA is TGTGCCAGCAGCCCTTCGACTAGCTATAGCTCCTACGAGCAGTACTTC. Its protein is CASSPSTSYSSYEQYF.

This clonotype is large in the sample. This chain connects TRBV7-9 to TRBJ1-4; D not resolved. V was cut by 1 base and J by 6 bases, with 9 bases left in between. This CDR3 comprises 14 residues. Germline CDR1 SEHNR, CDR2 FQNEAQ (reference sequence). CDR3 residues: CASSLVGTDEKLFF. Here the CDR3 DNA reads TGTGCCAGCAGCTTAGTGGGCACAGATGAAAAACTGTTTTTT.

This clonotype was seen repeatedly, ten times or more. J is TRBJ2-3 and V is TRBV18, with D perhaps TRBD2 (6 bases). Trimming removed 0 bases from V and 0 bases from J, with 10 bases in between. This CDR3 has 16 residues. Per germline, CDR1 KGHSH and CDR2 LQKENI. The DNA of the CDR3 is TGTGCCAGCTCACCACCGGGGGGAGCAAGCACAGATACGCAGTATTTT. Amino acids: CASSPPGGASTDTQYF.

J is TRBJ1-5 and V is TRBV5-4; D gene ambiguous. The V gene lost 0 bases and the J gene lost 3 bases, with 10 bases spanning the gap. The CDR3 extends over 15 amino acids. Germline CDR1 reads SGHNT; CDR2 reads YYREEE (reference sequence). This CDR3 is CASSLGPATNQPQHF. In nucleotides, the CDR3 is TGTGCCAGCAGCTTGGGTCCAGCCACCAATCAGCCCCAGCATTTT.

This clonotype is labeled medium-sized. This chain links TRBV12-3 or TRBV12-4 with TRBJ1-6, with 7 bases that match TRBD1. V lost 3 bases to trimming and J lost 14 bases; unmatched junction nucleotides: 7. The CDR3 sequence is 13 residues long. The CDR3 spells CASSLETGASLHF. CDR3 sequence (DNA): TGTGCCAGCAGTTTGGAAACAGGGGCCTCCCTCCACTTT.

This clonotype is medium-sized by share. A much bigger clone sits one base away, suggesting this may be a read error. CDR3: CASSFGGRAQETQHF. In nucleotides, the CDR3 is TGTGCCAGCAGCTTCGGCGGGAGGGCCCAGGAGACCCAGCACTTC. This chain links TRBV7-3 with TRBJ2-5; 9 nucleotides agree with TRBD2. Germline assignment: CDR1 SGHTA and CDR2 FQGTGA. This CDR3 is built from 15 residues.

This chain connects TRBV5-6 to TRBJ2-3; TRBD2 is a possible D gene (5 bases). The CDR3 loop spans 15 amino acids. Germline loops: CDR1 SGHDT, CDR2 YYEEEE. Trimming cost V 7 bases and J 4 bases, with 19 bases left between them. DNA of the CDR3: TGTGCCAGCCGAAGAGAGGGCAGTCGCCCAGATACGCAGTATTTT. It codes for CASRREGSRPDTQYF.

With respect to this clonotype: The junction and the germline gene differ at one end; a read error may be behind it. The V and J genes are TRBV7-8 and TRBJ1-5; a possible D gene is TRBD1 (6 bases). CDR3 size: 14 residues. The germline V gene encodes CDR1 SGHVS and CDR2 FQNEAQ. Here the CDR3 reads CASSWLGGQSPQAF. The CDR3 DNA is TGTGCCAGCAGCTGGCTCGGGGGGCAATCGCCCCAGGCTTTT.

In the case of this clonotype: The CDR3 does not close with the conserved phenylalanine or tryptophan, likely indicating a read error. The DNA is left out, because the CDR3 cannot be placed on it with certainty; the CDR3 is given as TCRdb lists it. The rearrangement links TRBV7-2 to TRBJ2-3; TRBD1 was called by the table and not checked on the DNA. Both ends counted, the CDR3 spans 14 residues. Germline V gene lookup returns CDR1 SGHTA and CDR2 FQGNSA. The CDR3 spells CASSLWADTDTQYL.

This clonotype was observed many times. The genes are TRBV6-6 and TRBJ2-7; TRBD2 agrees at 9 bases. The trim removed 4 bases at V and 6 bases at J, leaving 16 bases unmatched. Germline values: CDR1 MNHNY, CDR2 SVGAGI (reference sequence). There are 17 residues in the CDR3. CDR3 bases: TGTGCCAGCAGTTCTGTTAGCGGGAGCCCTTCTTTGGGCGAGCAGTACTTC. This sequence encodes CASSSVSGSPSLGEQYF.

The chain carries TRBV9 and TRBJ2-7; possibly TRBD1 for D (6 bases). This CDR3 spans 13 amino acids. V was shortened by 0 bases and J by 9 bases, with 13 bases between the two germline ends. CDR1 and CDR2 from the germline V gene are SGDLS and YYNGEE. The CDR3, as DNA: TGTGCCAGCAGCGTAGACCCGACAGGTCGGCAGTACTTC. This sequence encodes CASSVDPTGRQYF.

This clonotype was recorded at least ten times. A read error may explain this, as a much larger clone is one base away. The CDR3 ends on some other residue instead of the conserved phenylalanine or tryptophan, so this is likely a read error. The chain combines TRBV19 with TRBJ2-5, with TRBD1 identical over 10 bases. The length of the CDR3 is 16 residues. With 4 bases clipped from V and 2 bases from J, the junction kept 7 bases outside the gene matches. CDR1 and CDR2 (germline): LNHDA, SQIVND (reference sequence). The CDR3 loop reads CASSRGTGEGQETQYS. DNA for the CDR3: TGTGCCAGTAGTAGAGGGACAGGGGAGGGACAAGAGACCCAGTACTCC.

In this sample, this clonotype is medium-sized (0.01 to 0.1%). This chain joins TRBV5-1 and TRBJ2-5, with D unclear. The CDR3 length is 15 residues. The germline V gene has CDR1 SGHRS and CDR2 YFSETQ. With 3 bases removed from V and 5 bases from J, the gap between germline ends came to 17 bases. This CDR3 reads CASSWLDPGRETQYF. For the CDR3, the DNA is TGCGCCAGCAGCTGGCTTGACCCCGGTCGGGAGACCCAGTACTTC.

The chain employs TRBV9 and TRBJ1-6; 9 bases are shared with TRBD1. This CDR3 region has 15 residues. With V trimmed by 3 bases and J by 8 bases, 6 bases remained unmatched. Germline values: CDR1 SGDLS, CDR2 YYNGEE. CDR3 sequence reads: CASSARDRVDSPLHF. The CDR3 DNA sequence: TGTGCCAGCAGCGCCCGGGACAGGGTGGATTCACCCCTCCACTTT.

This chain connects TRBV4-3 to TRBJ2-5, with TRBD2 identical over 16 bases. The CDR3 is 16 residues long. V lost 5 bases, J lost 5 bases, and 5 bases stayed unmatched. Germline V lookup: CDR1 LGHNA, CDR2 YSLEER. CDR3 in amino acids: CASSSGTSGREETQYF. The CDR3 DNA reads TGCGCCAGCAGCTCCGGGACTAGCGGGAGGGAGGAGACCCAGTACTTC.

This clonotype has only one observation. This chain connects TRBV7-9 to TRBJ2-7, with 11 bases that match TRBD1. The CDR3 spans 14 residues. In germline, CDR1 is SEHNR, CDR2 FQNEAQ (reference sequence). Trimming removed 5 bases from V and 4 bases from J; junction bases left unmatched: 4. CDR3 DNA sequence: TGTGCCAGCAGCCACCGGGACAGGGGGTACGAGCAGTACTTC. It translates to CASSHRDRGYEQYF.

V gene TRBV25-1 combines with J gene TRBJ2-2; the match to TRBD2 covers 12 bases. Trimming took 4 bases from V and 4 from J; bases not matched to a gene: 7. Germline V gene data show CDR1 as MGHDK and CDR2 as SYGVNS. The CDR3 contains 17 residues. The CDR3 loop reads CASSVPTSGGGTGELFF. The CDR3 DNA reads TGTGCCAGCAGTGTCCCGACTAGCGGGGGCGGCACCGGGGAGCTGTTTTTT.

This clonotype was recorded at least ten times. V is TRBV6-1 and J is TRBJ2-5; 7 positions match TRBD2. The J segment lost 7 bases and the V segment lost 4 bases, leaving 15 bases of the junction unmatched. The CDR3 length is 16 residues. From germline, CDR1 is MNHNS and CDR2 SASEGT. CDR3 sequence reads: CASSASFEGPGGTQYF. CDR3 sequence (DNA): TGTGCCAGCAGTGCCTCGTTTGAAGGTCCGGGGGGGACCCAGTACTTC.

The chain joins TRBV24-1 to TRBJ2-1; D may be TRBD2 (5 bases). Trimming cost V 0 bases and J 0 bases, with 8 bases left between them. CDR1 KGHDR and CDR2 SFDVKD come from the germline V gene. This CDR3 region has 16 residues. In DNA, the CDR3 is TGTGCCACCAGTGATTTGGAGCGGTCCTCCTACAATGAGCAGTTCTTC. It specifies CATSDLERSSYNEQFF.

The CDR3 spells CATSDLTGGGEQYF. The CDR3 DNA sequence: TGTGCCACCAGTGATTTGACAGGGGGCGGCGAGCAGTACTTC. V is TRBV24-1 and J is TRBJ2-7; 9 bases are shared with TRBD1. The V and J ends lost 0 bases and 6 bases, in that order; junction bases with no gene match: 2. Germline V gene lookup returns CDR1 KGHDR and CDR2 SFDVKD. The CDR3 sequence is 14 residues long.

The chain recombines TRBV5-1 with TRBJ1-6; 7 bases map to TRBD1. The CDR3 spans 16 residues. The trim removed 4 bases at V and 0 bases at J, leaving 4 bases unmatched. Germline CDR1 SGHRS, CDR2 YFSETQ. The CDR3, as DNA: TGCGCCAGCAGCCTCAGGGGGAGCTCCTATAATTCACCCCTCCACTTT. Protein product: CASSLRGSSYNSPLHF.

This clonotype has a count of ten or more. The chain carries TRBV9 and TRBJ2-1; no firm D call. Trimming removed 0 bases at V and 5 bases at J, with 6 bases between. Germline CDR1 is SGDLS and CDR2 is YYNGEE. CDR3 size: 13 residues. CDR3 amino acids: CASSVGSHNEQFF. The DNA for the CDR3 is TGTGCCAGCAGCGTAGGAAGCCACAATGAGCAGTTCTTC.

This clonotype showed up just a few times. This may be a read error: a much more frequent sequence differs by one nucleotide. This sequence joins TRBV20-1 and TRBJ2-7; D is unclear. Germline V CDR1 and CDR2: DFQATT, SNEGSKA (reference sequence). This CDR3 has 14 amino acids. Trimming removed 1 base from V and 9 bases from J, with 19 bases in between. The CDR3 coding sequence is TGCAGTGCTAGAGGGGTGGACCCTACCTCCGGGCAGTACTTC. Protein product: CSARGVDPTSGQYF.